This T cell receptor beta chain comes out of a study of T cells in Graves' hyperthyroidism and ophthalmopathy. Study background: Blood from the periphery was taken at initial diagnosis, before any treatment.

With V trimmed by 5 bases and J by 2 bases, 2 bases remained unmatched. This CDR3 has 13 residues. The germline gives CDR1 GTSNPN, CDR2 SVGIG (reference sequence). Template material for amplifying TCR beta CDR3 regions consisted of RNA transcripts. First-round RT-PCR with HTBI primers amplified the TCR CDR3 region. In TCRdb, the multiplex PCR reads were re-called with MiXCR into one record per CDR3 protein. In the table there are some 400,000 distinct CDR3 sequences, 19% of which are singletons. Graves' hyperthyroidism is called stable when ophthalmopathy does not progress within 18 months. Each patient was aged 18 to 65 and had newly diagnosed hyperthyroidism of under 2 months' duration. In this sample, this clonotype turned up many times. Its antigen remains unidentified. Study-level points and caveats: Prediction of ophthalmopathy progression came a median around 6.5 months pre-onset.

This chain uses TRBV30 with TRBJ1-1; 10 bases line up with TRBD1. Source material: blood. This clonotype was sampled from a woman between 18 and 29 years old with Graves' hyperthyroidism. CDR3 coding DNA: TGTGCCTGGGGACAGGGGGTAAACACTGAAGCTTTCTTT. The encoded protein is CAWGQGVNTEAFF.